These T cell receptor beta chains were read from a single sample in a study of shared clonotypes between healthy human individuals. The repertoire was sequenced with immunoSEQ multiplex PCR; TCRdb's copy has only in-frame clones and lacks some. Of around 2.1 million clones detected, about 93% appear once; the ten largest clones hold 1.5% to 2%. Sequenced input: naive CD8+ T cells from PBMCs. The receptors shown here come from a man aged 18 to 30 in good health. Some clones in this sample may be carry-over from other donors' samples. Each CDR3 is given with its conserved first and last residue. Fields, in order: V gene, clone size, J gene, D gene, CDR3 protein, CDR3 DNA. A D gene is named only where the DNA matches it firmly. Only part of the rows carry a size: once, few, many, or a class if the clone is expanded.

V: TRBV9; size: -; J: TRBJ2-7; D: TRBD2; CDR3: CASSPSGRTYEQYF; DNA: TGTGCCAGCAGCCCGTCCGGGAGGACCTACGAGCAGTACTTC
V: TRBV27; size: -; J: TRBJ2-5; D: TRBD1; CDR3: CASSMTGTQETQYF; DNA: TGTGCCAGCAGTATGACAGGGACCCAAGAGACCCAGTACTTC
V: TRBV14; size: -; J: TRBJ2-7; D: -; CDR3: CASSFMGARPYEQYF; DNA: TGTGCCAGCTCCTTTATGGGGGCGCGGCCTTACGAGCAGTACTTC
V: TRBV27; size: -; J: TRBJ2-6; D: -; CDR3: CASSLAPGAGANVLTF; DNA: TGTGCCAGCAGTTTAGCCCCAGGGGCTGGGGCCAACGTCCTGACTTTC
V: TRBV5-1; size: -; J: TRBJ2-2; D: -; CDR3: CASKQTNTGELFF; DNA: TGCGCCAGCAAACAGACGAACACCGGGGAGCTGTTTTTT
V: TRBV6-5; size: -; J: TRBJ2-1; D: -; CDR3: CASRKGGDEQFF; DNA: TGTGCCAGCAGAAAAGGGGGTGATGAGCAGTTCTTC
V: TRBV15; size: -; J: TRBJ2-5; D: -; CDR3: CATSGGQYQETQYF; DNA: TGTGCCACCAGCGGAGGACAGTACCAAGAGACCCAGTACTTC
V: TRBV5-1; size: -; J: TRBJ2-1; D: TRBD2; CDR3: CASSSFSGRGYEQFF; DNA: TGCGCCAGCAGTAGTTTCTCCGGGAGGGGATATGAGCAGTTCTTC
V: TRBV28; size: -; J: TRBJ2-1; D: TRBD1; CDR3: CASREQGGNEQFF; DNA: TGTGCCAGCAGGGAACAGGGGGGTAATGAGCAGTTCTTC
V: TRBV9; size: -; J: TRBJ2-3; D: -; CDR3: CASSVFTGTSTDTQYF; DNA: TGTGCCAGCAGCGTGTTTACAGGGACTAGCACAGATACGCAGTATTTT
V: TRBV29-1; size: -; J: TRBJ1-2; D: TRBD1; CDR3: CSVALGQGYYGYTF; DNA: TGCAGCGTTGCCCTTGGACAGGGCTACTATGGCTACACCTTC
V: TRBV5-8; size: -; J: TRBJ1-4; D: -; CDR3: CASSLYLGNNEKLFF; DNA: TGTGCCAGCAGCTTGTATTTGGGGAATAATGAAAAACTGTTTTTT
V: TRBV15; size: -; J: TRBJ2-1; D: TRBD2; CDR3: CATSTSSGRHEQFF; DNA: TGTGCCACCAGCACCTCTAGCGGGAGACATGAGCAGTTCTTC
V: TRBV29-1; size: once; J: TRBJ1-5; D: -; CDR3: CSVAADNQPQHF; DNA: TGCAGCGTGGCAGCGGACAATCAGCCCCAGCATTTT
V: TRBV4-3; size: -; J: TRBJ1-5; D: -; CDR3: CASSQSRGVQPQHF; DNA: TGCGCCAGCAGCCAATCCCGGGGTGTGCAGCCCCAGCATTTT
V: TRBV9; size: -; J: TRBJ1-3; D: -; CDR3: CASSAYPGQRINPPFGNTIYF; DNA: TGTGCCAGCAGCGCCTATCCCGGACAAAGGATTAACCCTCCCTTTGGAAACACCATATATTTT
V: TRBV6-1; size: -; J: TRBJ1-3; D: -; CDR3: CASSEAAGARIYTIYF; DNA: TGTGCCAGCAGTGAAGCGGCAGGGGCCCGCATCTACACCATATATTTT
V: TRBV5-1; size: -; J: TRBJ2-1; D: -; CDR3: CASSPRRRGHNEQFF; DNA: TGCGCCAGCAGCCCAAGACGCCGGGGCCATAATGAGCAGTTCTTC
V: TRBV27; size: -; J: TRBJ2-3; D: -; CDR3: CASSLFVGVRDTQYF; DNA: TGTGCCAGCAGTTTATTCGTGGGAGTACGGGATACGCAGTATTTT
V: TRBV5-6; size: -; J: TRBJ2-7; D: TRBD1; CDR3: CASSLGDRDYEQYF; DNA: TGTGCCAGCAGCTTGGGGGACAGAGACTACGAGCAGTACTTC
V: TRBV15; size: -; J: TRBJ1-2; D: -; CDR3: CATSSRGDGYTF; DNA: TGTGCCACCAGCAGCCGGGGGGATGGCTACACCTTC
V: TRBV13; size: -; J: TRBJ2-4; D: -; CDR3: CASRTRGKNIQYF; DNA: TGTGCCAGCCGAACGCGGGGCAAAAACATTCAGTACTTC
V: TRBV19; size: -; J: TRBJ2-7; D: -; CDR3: CASSIVDGPAYEQYF; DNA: TGTGCCAGTAGTATAGTCGACGGACCGGCCTACGAGCAGTACTTC
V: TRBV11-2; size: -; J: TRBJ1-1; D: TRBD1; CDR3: CASSPGGWGNTEAFF; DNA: TGTGCCAGCAGCCCAGGGGGCTGGGGGAACACTGAAGCTTTCTTT
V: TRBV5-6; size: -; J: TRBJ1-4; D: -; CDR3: CASSLDRSNEKLFF; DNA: TGTGCCAGCAGCTTAGACAGGAGTAATGAAAAACTGTTTTTT
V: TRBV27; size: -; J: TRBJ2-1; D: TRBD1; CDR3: CASSLTPPDRGEQFF; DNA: TGTGCCAGCAGTCTAACCCCCCCGGACAGGGGTGAGCAGTTCTTC
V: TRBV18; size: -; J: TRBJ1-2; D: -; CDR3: CASSPGQLNYGYTF; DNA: TGTGCCAGCTCACCAGGACAGTTGAACTATGGCTACACCTTC
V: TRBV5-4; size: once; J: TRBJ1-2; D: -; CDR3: CASSFDDRWNGYTF; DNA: TGTGCCAGCAGCTTTGATGACAGGTGGAATGGCTACACCTTC
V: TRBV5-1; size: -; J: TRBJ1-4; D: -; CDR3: CASSLALYEKLFF; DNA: TGCGCCAGCAGCTTGGCCCTTTATGAAAAACTGTTTTTT
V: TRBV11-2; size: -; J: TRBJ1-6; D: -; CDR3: CASSLGEGVNSPLHF; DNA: TGTGCCAGCAGCTTGGGAGAGGGAGTCAATTCACCCCTCCACTTT
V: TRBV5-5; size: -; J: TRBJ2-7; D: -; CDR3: CASSLDRHYEQYF; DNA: TGTGCCAGCAGCTTAGACAGGCACTACGAGCAGTACTTC
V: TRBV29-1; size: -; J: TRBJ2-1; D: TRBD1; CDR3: CSVTNPGTDSYNEQFF; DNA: TGCAGCGTCACCAATCCCGGGACAGACTCCTACAATGAGCAGTTCTTC
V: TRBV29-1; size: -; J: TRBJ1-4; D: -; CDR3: CSVEVEGLNEKLFF; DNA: TGCAGCGTTGAAGTGGAGGGCCTGAATGAAAAACTGTTTTTT
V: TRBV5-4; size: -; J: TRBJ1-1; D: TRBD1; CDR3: CASSAGTGTTEAFF; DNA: TGTGCCAGCAGCGCCGGGACAGGGACCACTGAAGCTTTCTTT
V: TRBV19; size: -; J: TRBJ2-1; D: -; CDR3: CASVRAGPYNEQFF; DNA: TGTGCCAGTGTGAGAGCTGGTCCCTACAATGAGCAGTTCTTC
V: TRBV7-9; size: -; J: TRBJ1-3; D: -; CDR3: CASSLEGVISGNTIYF; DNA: TGTGCCAGCAGCTTAGAGGGGGTAATCTCTGGAAACACCATATATTTT
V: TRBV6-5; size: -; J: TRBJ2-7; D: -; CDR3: CASSYSGSTYEQYF; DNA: TGTGCCAGCAGTTACTCGGGCAGCACCTACGAGCAGTACTTC
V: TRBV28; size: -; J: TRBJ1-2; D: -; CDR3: CASSLSLNYGYTF; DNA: TGTGCCAGCAGTTTATCCCTTAACTATGGCTACACCTTC
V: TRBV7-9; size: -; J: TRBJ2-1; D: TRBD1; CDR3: CASSTGTEEQFF; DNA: TGTGCCAGCAGCACCGGGACAGAGGAGCAGTTCTTC
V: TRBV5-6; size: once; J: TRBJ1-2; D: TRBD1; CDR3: CASSPGTGGGYTF; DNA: TGTGCCAGCAGCCCAGGGACAGGTGGTGGCTACACCTTC
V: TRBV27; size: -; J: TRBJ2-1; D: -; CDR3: CASSSTTVLESYNEQFF; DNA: TGTGCCAGCAGTTCTACGACGGTCTTGGAGTCCTACAATGAGCAGTTCTTC
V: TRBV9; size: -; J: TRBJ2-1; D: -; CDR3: CASSAPLQASSYNEQFF; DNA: TGTGCCAGCAGCGCACCTTTACAGGCAAGCTCCTACAATGAGCAGTTCTTC
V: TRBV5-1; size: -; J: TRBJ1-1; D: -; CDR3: CASSLGQYSAYRTEAFF; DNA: TGCGCCAGCAGCCTAGGACAGTACTCGGCGTATCGGACTGAAGCTTTCTTT
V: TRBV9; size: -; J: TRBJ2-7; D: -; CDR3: CASSVMSGPSYEQYF; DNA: TGTGCCAGCAGCGTAATGTCGGGACCCTCCTACGAGCAGTACTTC
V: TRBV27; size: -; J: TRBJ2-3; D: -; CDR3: CASSLMDGTDTQYF; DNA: TGTGCCAGCAGTTTGATGGACGGAACAGATACGCAGTATTTT
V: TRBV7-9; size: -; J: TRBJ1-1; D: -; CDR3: CASSKGQGGAEAFF; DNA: TGTGCCAGCAGCAAGGGGCAGGGTGGCGCTGAAGCTTTCTTT
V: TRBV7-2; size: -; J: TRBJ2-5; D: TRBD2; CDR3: CASSSGGLAGETQYF; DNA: TGTGCCAGCAGCTCCGGGGGACTAGCGGGAGAGACCCAGTACTTC
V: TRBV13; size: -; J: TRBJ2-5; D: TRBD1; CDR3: CASSPRDRQETQYF; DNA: TGTGCCAGCAGCCCCCGGGACAGACAAGAGACCCAGTACTTC
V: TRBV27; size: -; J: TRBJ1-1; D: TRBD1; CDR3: CASSVTSRGQPYTEAFF; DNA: TGTGCCAGCAGTGTTACATCACGGGGACAGCCTTACACTGAAGCTTTCTTT
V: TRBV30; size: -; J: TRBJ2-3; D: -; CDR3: CAWILPGGVPDTQYF; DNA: TGTGCCTGGATCCTACCGGGTGGGGTCCCCGATACGCAGTATTTT
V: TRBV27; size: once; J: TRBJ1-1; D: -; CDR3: CASSSPWTGTTEAFF; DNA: TGTGCCAGCAGTTCCCCATGGACCGGGACTACTGAAGCTTTCTTT
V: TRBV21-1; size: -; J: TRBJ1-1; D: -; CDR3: CASSKGIWRGEAFF; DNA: TGTGCCAGCAGCAAAGGAATATGGCGCGGTGAAGCTTTCTTT
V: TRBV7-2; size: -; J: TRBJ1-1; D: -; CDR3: CASSLGHLNTEAFF; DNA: TGTGCCAGCAGCCTGGGACACCTTAACACTGAAGCTTTCTTT
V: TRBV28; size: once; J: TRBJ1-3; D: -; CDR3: CASSFSYSGNTIYF; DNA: TGTGCCAGCAGTTTTTCATACTCTGGAAACACCATATATTTT
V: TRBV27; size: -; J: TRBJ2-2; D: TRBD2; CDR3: CASSWASGRTGELFF; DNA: TGTGCCAGCAGTTGGGCGTCCGGGAGGACCGGGGAGCTGTTTTTT
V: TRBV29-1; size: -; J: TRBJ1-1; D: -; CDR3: CSVEAPGATAGPGAFF; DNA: TGCAGCGTTGAAGCTCCAGGGGCGACAGCAGGACCGGGGGCTTTCTTT
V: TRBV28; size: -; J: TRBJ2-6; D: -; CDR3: CASTWGGANVLTF; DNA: TGTGCCAGCACGTGGGGTGGGGCCAACGTCCTGACTTTC
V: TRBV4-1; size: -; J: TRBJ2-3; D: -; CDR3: CASSPGPRTDTQYF; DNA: TGCGCCAGCAGCCCGGGACCTCGCACAGATACGCAGTATTTT
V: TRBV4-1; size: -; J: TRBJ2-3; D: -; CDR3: CASSPPNTDTQYF; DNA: TGCGCCAGCAGCCCACCTAACACAGATACGCAGTATTTT